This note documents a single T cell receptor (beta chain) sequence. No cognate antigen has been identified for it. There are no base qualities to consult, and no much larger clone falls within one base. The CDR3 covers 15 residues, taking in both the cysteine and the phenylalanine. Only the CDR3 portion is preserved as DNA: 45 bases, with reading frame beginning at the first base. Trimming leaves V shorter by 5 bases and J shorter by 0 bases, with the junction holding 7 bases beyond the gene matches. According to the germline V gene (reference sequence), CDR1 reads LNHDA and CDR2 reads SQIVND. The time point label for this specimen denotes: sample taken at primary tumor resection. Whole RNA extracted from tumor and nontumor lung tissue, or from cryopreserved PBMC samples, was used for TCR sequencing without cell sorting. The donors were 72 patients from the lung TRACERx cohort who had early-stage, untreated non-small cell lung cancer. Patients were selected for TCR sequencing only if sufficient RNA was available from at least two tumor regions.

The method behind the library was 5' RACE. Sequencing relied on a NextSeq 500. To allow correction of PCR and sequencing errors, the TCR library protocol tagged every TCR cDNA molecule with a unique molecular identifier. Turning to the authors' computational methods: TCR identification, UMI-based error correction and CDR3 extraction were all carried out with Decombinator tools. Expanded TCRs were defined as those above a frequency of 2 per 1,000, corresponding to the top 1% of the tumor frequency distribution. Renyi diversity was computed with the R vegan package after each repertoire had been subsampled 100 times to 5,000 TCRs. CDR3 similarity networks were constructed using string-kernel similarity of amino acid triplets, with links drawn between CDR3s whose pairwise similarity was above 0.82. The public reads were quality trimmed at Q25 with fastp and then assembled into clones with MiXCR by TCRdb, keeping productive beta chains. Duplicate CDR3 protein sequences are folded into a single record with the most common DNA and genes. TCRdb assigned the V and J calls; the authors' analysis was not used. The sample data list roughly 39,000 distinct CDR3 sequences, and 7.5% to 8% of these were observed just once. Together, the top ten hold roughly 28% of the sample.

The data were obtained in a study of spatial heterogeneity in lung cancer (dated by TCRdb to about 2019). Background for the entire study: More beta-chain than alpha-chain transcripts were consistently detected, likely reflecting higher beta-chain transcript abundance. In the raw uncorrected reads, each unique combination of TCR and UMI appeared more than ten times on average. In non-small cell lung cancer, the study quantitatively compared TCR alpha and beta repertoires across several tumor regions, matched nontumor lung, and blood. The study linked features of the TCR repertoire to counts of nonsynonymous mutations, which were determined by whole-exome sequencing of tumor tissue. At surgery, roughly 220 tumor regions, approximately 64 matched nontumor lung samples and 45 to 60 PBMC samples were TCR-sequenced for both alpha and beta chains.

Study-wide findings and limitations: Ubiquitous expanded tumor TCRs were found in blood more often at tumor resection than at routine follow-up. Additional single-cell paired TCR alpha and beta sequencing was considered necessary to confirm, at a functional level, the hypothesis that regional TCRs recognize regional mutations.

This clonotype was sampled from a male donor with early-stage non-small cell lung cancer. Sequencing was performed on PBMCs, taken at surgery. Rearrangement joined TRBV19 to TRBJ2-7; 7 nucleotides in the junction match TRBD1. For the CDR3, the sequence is CASSPRQGVSYEQYF. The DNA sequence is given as TGTGCCAGTAGTCCCCGACAGGGCGTCTCCTACGAGCAGTACTTC.